This record covers a single T cell receptor beta chain. These data are taken from a study of PD-L1 blockade in urothelial cancer. Time point meaning: pretreatment peripheral blood. Germline V gene lookup returns CDR1 MNHEY and CDR2 SVGAGI. The CDR3 covers 15 residues. V was shortened by 6 bases and J by 1 base, with 16 bases between the two germline ends. TCRdb's copy holds only in-frame clones and misses some; the assay was immunoSEQ multiplex PCR. The sample includes around 71,000 clones, around 85% of them seen just once. This receptor was identified in a man aged 40-50 years with urothelial cancer. Sequenced material: PBMCs, taken around atezolizumab (anti-PD-L1) treatment. The chain employs TRBV6-5 and TRBJ2-7; D may be TRBD2 (6 bases). The CDR3 sequence: CASSLVYGGSYEQYF. CDR3 in DNA: TGTGCCAGCAGCCTAGTTTATGGGGGGTCCTACGAGCAGTACTTC.